This entry concerns a single T cell receptor (beta chain). Its antigen is unknown. Researchers ran the PCR with 60 Vbeta and 13 Jbeta primers. TCRdb's copy holds only in-frame clones and misses some; the assay was immunoSEQ multiplex PCR. Here the sample spans about 130,000 clones, roughly 80% being singletons. These data come from a study of cytomegalovirus exposure and HLA in healthy donors. Study-level findings and limits: Reports showed the classifier diagnosing cytomegalovirus status with high specificity and sensitivity. Most TCR beta V segments were productive about 90% or about 30% of the time in an earlier analysis. Owing to their indistinguishability, certain V segments, notably TRBV6-2 and TRBV6-3, were excluded.

Germline lookup yields CDR1 MDHEN and CDR2 SYDVKM. This CDR3 contains 15 residues. Trimming cost V 3 bases and J 5 bases, with 14 bases left between them. The sample comprised PBMCs. This sequence was found in a female donor in good health and CMV-seronegative. This chain joins TRBV28 and TRBJ1-5; D is possibly TRBD1 (5 bases). CDR3 nucleotides: TGTGCCAGCAGTTTTAGGGAGGGGTTAGATCAGCCCCAGCATTTT. Its protein is CASSFREGLDQPQHF.